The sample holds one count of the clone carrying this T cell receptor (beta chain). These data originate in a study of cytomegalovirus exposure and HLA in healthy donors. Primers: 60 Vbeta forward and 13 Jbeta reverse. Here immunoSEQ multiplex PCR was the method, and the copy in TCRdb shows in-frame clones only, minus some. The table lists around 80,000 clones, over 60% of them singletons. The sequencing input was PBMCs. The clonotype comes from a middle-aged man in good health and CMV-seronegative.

Here the CDR3 reads CASSLEQPGGGEKLFF. DNA of the CDR3: TGTGCCAGCAGCTTAGAGCAGCCCGGGGGAGGTGAAAAACTGTTTTTT. V gene TRBV7-2 combines with J gene TRBJ1-4; D is perhaps TRBD1 (5 bases). This CDR3 is built from 16 residues. V lost 1 base, J lost 7 bases, and 16 bases lay in between. CDR1 is SGHTA, CDR2 FQGNSA, per germline.